This T cell receptor beta chain was identified in a study of blood T cell repertoires in COVID-19. Study context: In each case, the material was cDNA or gDNA derived from T cells, B-cell-depleted T cells, or PBMCs.

Authors' methods: For nucleated cells, counts were estimated from reference gene primer amplification. TCRdb's copy holds only in-frame clones and misses some; the assay was immunoSEQ multiplex PCR. That table supplies the V and J calls and clone size; D and trimming were determined from the DNA. The table includes 300,000 to 400,000 clones, about nine tenths detected once. CDR1 and CDR2 (germline): ENHRY, SYGVKD. Between the trimmed V and J ends, which lost 0 bases and 5 bases, there was a span of 11 bases. CDR3 size: 16 residues. All recovered Cohort 3 donors got two negative PCRs, got clearance, or saw symptom resolution.

This rearrangement joins TRBV10-3 to TRBJ1-6; weak D call: TRBD1 (5 bases). Sequencing was performed on PBMCs or T cells enriched from blood (not recorded which). The sequence was obtained from a man aged 55 to 70 who had recovered from COVID-19. DNA for the CDR3: TGTGCCATCAGTGAGTCTGTCAGGGCCCATAATTCACCCCTCCACTTT. Translation gives CAISESVRAHNSPLHF.